This note documents a single T cell receptor beta chain sequence. In the study's own analysis: Scientists estimated how many nucleated cells there were by amplifying reference gene primers. The repertoire was sequenced with immunoSEQ multiplex PCR; TCRdb's copy has only in-frame clones and lacks some. Clone size and the V and J calls come from that table; the DNA yielded D and trimming. The sample contains some 100,000 clones, roughly 86% of which appear only once. This entry is derived from a study of blood T cell repertoires in COVID-19. Across the whole study: Spain, Italy and the United States supplied samples that represented acute and convalescent COVID-19. Sample material is recorded as cDNA or gDNA derived from T cells, B-cell-depleted T cells, or PBMCs.

V lost 4 bases and J lost 5; bases outside the gene matches: 4. There are 15 residues in the CDR3. CDR1 and CDR2 (germline): LGHDT, YNNKEL (reference sequence). The source is a woman aged 55 to 70 with acute or convalescent COVID-19. Sequencing used peripheral blood. The chain links TRBV3-1 (or the pseudogene TRBV3-2) to TRBJ2-5, with 13 positions matching TRBD2. The CDR3 region has the DNA TGTGCCAGCAGCCCGGGACTAGCGGGACTGGAGACCCAGTACTTC. Its protein product is CASSPGLAGLETQYF.